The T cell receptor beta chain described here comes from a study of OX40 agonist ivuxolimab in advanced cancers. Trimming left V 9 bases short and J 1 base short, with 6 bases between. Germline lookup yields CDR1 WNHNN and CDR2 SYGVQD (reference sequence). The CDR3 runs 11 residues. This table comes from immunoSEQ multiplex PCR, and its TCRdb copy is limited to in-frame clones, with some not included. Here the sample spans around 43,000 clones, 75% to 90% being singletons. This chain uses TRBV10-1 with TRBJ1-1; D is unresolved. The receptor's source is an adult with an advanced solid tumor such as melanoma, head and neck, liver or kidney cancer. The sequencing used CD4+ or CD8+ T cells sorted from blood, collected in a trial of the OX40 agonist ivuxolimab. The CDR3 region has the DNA TGCGCCAGAACAGAGAACACTGAAGCTTTCTTT. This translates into CARTENTEAFF.